Described below is a single T cell receptor (beta chain) sequence and its context. This receptor's antigen is unknown. Nothing much larger sits one base from this clone, and base qualities are not available. The data were obtained in a study of blood T cell repertoires in COVID-19 (dated by TCRdb to 2019 to 2021). Background on the whole study: Samples from collaborators originated in the United States, Italy and Spain and spanned both the acute and convalescent phases of COVID-19. The material from the prospective study consisted of cDNA or gDNA derived from T cells, B-cell-depleted T cells, or PBMCs. The dataset comprised deeply sampled blood TCRbeta repertoires from subjects exposed to, actively infected with, or recovered from COVID-19. The repertoires were made available in a free public database intended to serve as a resource for research on the immune response to SARS-CoV-2. The samples were drawn from the first 160 participants of the ongoing ImmuneRACE study and from 1,254 subjects provided by 6 global collaborators. Sample metadata almost always included a de-identified subject ID, COVID-19 status, age in years and sex. Where available, HLA class I and class II types were obtained from metadata supplied by the sample provider rather than from assay-based typing.

Inclusive of the bounding cysteine and phenylalanine, the CDR3 is 18 residues long. Only CDR3 DNA is held: 54 bases, read in frame from base 1. CDR1 and CDR2 were assigned from the germline V gene as SGHDT and YYEEEE. V and J are trimmed by 1 base and 1 base, and the gene matches miss 8 bases of the junction. What the research found in general, with its limitations: Clinical and demographic metadata were provided uncurated, with the amount varying by source and participant.

TCRbeta CDR3 regions were amplified from genomic DNA by means of the immunoSEQ Assay, a bias-controlled multiplex PCR. Per the source publication's procedure: Nucleated cell counts per sample were estimated from amplification of reference gene primers within the assay. To quantify the absolute abundance of each unique TCRbeta CDR3 rearrangement, sequence reads were collapsed and filtered. For each sample, productive Simpson clonality was calculated as the square root of Simpson's diversity index across productive rearrangements. TCRdb mirrors the immuneACCESS table, restricted to in-frame sequences. Some clones are absent from its copies; in checked studies, under half trace to an unresolved V gene, and the reason for the others is unknown. V and J calls and clone size are given by that table; D and trimming were obtained from the DNA. This sample gives approximately 300,000 clones in total; more than 85% of them show up just once. The top ten hold almost 4% of the sample.

Participants in the prospective study were enrolled through a virtual design, were aged about 18 to 100 years, and lived in approximately 24 United States geographic areas. To assign participants to cohorts, the prospective study relied on clinical history that participants themselves reported in a screening survey and a study questionnaire. A participant counted as exposed if, within 2 weeks of entering the study, that participant had been in contact with someone who had a PCR-confirmed or clinician-diagnosed COVID-19 case. In the prospective study, mobile phlebotomists collected whole blood, serum and a nasopharyngeal or oropharyngeal swab from each participant. Participants in the prospective study had the option to provide additional blood draws and questionnaires over an approximately two-month period. Prospective study blood samples were shipped either frozen or at room temperature before DNA extraction.

The material sequenced was PBMCs or T cells enriched from blood (not recorded which). The V and J genes are TRBV5-6 and TRBJ2-3, with 11 bases in between that match TRBD1. This TCR came from a woman in her thirties who had been exposed to COVID-19. The nucleotides are TGTGCCAGCAGCTTGTTGGGGGACAGGGGGATAGGCACAGATACGCAGTATTTT. This is translated as CASSLLGDRGIGTDTQYF. Here the CDR3 is joined to the reference TRBV5-6 and TRBJ2-3 genes, and the full variable domain is: DAGVTQSPTHLIKTRGQQVTLRCSPKSGHDTVSWYQQALGQGPQFIFQYYEEEERQRGNFPDRFSGHQFPNYSSELNVNALLLGDSALYLCASSLLGDRGIGTDTQYFGPGTRLTVL.